The clone carrying this T cell receptor beta chain is categorized as large (0.1 to 1%). Antigen unknown. The data derive from a study of circulating CD8 cells and anti-PD-1 response in melanoma. Study conclusions and caveats: Replicates were generally not done for experiments. Under 8% of TRB clonotypes were shared between subsets at M1.

Four subsets defined by PD-1 and/or TIGIT were sorted from live CD3+CD8+TCRalphabeta+ cells. The QIAseq Immune Repertoire TCR panel built the libraries from roughly 15 ng of total RNA. TCRdb ran MiXCR on the reads and lists one entry per CDR3 protein. This repertoire shows about 440 distinct CDR3 sequences, 10% found once; its top ten account for 56%. The specimen comprised CD8+ T cells from PBMCs, sampled at baseline or after one month of anti-PD-1 therapy (not recorded which). The clonotype comes from a human donor with melanoma.

CDR3 nucleotides: TGTGCCAGCAGTTTTGTGGTAGCGGGTAGCTCCTACAATGAGCAGTTCTTC. Translating gives CASSFVVAGSSYNEQFF. The chain carries TRBV27 and TRBJ2-1; 7 bases line up with TRBD2. CDR3 length: 17 residues. Germline lookup yields CDR1 MNHEY and CDR2 SMNVEV (reference sequence). V dropped 3 bases and J dropped 0; count of bases not matched to a gene: 8.